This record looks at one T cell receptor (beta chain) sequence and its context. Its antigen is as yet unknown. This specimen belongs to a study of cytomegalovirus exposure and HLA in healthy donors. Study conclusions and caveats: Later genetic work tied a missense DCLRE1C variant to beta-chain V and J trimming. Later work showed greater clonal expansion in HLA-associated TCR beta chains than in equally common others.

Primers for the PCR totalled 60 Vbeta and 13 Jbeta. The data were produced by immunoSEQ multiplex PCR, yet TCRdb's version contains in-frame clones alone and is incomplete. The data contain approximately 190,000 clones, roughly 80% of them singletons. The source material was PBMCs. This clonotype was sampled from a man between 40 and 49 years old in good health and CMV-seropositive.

The CDR3 spells CASSIYSGGGADTQYF. CDR3 sequence (DNA): TGTGCCAGCAGCATATATAGCGGGGGGGGCGCAGATACGCAGTATTTT. The chain carries TRBV7-3 and TRBJ2-3, with TRBD2 identical over 11 bases. CDR3 length: 16 residues. The V gene end was trimmed by 5 bases and the J gene end by 4 bases; junction bases not matched to a gene: 8. The germline V gene has CDR1 SGHTA and CDR2 FQGTGA.